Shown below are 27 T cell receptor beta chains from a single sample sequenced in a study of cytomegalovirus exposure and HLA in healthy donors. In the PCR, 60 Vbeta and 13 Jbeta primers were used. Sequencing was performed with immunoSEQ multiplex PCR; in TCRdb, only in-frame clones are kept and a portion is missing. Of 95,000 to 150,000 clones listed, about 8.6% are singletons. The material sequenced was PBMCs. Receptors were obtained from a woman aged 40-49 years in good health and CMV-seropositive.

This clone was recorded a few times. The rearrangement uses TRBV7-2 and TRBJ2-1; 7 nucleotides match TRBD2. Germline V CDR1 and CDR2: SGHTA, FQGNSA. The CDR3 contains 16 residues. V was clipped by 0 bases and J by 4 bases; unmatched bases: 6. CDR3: CASSLARSGTYNEQFF. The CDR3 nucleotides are TGTGCCAGCAGCTTAGCGAGGAGCGGGACTTACAATGAGCAGTTCTTC.

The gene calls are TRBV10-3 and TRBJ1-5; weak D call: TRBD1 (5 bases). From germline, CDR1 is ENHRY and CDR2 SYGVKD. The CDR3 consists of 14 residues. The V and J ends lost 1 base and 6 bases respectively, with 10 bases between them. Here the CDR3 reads CAISEFSGPQPQHF. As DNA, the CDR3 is TGTGCCATCAGTGAGTTTTCAGGGCCTCAGCCCCAGCATTTT.

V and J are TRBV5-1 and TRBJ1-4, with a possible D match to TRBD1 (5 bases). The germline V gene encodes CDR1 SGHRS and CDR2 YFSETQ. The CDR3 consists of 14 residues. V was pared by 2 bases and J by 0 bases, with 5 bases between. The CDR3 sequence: CASSLGATNEKLFF. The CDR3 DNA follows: TGCGCCAGCAGCTTAGGGGCAACTAATGAAAAACTGTTTTTT.

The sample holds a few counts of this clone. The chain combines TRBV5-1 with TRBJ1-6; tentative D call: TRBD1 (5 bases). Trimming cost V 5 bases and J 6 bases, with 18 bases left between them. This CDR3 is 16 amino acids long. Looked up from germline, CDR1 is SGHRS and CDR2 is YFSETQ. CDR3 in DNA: TGCGCCAGCAGTCGATCCCTCAGGGCGGCTAATTCACCCCTCCACTTT. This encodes CASSRSLRAANSPLHF. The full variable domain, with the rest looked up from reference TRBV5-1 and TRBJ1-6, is KAGVTQTPRYLIKTRGQQVTLSCSPISGHRSVSWYQQTPGQGLQFLFEYFSETQRNKGNFPGRFSGRQFSNSRSEMNVSTLELGDSALYLCASSRSLRAANSPLHFGNGTRLTVT.

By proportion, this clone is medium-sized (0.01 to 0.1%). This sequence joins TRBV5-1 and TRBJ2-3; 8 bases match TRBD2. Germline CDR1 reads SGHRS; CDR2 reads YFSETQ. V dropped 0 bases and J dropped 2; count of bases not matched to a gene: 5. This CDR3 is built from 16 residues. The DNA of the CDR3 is TGCGCCAGCAGCTTGGGTAGCGGGGTTTACACAGATACGCAGTATTTT. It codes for CASSLGSGVYTDTQYF.

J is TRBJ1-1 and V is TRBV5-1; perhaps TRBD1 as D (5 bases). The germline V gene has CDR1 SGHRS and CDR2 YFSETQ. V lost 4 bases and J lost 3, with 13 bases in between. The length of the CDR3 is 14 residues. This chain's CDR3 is CASSPGGTYTEAFF. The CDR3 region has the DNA TGCGCCAGCAGCCCGGGGGGTACTTACACTGAAGCTTTCTTT. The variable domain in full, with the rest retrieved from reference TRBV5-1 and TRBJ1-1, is KAGVTQTPRYLIKTRGQQVTLSCSPISGHRSVSWYQQTPGQGLQFLFEYFSETQRNKGNFPGRFSGRQFSNSRSEMNVSTLELGDSALYLCASSPGGTYTEAFFGQGTRLTVV.

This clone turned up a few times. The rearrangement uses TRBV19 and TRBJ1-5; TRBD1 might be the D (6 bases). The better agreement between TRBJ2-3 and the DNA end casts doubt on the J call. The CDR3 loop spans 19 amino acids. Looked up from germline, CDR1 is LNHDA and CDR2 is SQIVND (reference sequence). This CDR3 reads CASSLQGIAIVNSNQPQYF. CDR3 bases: TGTGCCAGTAGTCTACAGGGAATAGCAATAGTTAATAGCAATCAGCCCCAGTATTTT.

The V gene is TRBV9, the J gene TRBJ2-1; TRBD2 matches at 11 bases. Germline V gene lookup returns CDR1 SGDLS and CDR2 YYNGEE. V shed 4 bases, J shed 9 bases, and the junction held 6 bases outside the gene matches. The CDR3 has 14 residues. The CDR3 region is CASSPSGGPGEQFF. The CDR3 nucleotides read TGTGCCAGCAGCCCTAGCGGGGGGCCGGGTGAGCAGTTCTTC.

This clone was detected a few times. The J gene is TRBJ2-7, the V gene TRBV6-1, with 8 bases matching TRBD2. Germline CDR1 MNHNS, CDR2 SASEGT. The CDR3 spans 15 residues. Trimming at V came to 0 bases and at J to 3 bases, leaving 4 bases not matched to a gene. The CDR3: CASSEASGEFYEQYF. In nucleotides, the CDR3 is TGTGCCAGCAGTGAAGCTAGCGGGGAATTCTACGAGCAGTACTTC.

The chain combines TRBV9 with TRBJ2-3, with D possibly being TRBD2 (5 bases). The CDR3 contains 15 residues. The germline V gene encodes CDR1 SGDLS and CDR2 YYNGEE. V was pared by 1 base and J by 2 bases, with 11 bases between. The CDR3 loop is CASSVSVLATDTQYF. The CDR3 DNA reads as TGTGCCAGCAGCGTATCAGTCCTAGCCACAGATACGCAGTATTTT.

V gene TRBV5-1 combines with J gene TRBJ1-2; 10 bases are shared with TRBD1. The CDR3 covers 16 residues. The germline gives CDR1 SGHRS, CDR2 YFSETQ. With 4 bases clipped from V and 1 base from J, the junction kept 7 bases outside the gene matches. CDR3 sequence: CASSPDGTGVNYGYTF. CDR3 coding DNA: TGCGCCAGCAGCCCCGATGGGACAGGGGTTAACTATGGCTACACCTTC.

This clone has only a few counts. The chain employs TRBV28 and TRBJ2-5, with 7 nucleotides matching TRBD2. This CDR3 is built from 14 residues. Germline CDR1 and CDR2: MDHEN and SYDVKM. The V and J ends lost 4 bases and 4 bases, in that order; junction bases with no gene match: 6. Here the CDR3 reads CASSSPGGSETQYF. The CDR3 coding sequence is TGTGCCAGCAGTTCCCCCGGGGGGTCAGAGACCCAGTACTTC.

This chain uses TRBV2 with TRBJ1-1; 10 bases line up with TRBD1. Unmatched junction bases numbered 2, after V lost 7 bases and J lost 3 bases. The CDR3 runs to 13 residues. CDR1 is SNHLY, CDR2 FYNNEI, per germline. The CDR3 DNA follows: TGTGCCAGCAACGGACAGGGGGACACTGAAGCTTTCTTT. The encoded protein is CASNGQGDTEAFF.

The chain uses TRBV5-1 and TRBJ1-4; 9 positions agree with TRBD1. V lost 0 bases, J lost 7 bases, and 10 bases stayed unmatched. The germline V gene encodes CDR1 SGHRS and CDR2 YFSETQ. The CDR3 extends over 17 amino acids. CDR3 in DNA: TGCGCCAGCAGCTTGGCTGTTCTAGGGACAGGGAGTGAAAAACTGTTTTTT. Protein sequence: CASSLAVLGTGSEKLFF.

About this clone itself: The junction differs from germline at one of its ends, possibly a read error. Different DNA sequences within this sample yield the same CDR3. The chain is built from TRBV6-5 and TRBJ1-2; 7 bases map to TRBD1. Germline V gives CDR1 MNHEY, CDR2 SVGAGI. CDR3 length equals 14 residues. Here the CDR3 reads CASSYRQGGHGYTF. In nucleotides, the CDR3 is TGTGCCAGCAGTTACCGGCAGGGGGGTCATGGCTACACTTTC.

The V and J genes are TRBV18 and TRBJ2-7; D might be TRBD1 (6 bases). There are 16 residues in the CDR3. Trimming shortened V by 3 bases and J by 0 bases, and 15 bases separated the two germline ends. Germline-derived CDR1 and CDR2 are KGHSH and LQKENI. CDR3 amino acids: CASSPLDSLSSYEQYF. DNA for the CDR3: TGTGCCAGCTCACCCTTGGACAGTCTTAGCTCCTACGAGCAGTACTTC.

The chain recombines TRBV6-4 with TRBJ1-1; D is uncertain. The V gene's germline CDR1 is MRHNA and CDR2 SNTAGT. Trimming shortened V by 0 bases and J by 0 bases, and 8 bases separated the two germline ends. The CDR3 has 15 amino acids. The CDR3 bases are TGTGCCAGCAGTGACTCGTCCCCCATGAACACTGAAGCTTTCTTT. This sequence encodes CASSDSSPMNTEAFF.

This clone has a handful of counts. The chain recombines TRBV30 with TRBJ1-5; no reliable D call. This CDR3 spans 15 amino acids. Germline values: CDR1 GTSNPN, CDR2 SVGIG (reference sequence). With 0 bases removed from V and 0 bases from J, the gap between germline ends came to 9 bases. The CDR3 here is CAWSVFGDSNQPQHF. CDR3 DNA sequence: TGTGCCTGGAGTGTATTCGGTGATAGCAATCAGCCCCAGCATTTT.

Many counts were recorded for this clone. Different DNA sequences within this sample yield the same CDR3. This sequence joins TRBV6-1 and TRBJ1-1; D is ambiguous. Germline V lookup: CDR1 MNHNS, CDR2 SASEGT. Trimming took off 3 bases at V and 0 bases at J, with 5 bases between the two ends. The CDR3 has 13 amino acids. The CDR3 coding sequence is TGTGCCAGCAGTGAGTCGGTGAACACTGAAGCTTTCTTT. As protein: CASSESVNTEAFF.

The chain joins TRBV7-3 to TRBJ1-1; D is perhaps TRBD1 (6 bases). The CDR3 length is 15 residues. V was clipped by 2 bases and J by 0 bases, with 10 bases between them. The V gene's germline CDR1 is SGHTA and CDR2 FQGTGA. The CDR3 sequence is CASSLGRGMNTEAFF. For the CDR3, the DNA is TGTGCCAGCAGCTTAGGCAGGGGCATGAACACTGAAGCTTTCTTT. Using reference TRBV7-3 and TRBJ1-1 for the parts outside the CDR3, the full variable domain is GAGVSQTPSNKVTEKGKYVELRCDPISGHTALYWYRQSLGQGPEFLIYFQGTGAADDSGLPNDRFFAVRPEGSVSTLKIQRTERGDSAVYLCASSLGRGMNTEAFFGQGTRLTVV.

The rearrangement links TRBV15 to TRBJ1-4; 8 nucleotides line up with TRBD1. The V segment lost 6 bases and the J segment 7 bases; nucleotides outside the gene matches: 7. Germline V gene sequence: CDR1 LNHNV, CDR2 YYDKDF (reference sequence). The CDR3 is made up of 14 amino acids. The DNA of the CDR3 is TGTGCCACCAGAAATACAGGGGGAAGTGAAAAACTGTTTTTT. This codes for CATRNTGGSEKLFF.

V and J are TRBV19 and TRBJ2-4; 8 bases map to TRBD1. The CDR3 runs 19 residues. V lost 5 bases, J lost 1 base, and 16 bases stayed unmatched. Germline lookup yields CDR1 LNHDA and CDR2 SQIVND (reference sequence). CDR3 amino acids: CASSGERSQGALAKNIQYF. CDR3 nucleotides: TGTGCCAGTAGTGGGGAAAGATCTCAGGGGGCTCTCGCCAAAAACATTCAGTACTTC.

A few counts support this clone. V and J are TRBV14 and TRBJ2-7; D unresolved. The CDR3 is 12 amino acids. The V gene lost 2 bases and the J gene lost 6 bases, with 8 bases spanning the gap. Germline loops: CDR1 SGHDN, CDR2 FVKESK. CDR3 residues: CASSQRVREQYF. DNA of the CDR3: TGTGCCAGCAGCCAACGGGTGCGCGAGCAGTACTTC.

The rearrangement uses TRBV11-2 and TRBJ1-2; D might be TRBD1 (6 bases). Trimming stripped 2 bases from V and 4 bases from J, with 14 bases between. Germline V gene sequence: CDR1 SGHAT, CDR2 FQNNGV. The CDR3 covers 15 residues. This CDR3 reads CASSLFVGASYGYTF. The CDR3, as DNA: TGTGCCAGCAGCTTATTTGTGGGGGCAAGCTATGGCTACACCTTC.

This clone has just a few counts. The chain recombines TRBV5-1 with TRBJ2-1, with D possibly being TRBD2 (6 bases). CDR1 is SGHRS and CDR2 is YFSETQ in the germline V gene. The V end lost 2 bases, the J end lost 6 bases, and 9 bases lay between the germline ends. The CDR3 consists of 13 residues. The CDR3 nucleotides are TGCGCCAGCAGCTTCCCGGGAGTCAATGAGCAGTTCTTC. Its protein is CASSFPGVNEQFF.

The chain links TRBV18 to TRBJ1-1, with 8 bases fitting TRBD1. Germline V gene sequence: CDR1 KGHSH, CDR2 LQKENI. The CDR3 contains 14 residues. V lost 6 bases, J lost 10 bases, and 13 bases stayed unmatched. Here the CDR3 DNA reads TGTGCCAGCTCCCCGACAACAGGGGGTACGGGAGCTTTCTTT. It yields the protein CASSPTTGGTGAFF.

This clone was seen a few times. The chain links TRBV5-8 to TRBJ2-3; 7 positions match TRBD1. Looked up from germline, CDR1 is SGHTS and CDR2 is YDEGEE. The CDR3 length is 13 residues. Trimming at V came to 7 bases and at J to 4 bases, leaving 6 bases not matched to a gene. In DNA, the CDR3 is TGTGCCAGCTGTTACAGGGGATCAGATACGCAGTATTTT. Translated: CASCYRGSDTQYF.